These 10 T cell receptor beta chains originate from one sample sequenced in a study of a mutant IDH1 vaccine in newly diagnosed glioma. TCRdb's table, derived via immunoSEQ multiplex PCR, lists solely in-frame clones and lacks some. This table holds about 29,000 clones, 65% to 85% found once. The antigens for these receptors are not known. Time point indicated: week 23, last vaccination. Each dose delivered 300 ug of mutant IDH1 20-mer peptide subcutaneously with imiquimod. The specimen was PBMCs, collected from a glioma patient whose treatment included an IDH1 peptide vaccine. These TCRs come from a woman between 18 and 30 years old with glioma.

The chain is built from TRBV5-1 and TRBJ1-2; the match to TRBD1 covers 11 bases. The J segment lost 8 bases and the V segment lost 4 bases, leaving 10 bases of the junction unmatched. The CDR3 totals 15 residues. Per the germline V gene, CDR1 is SGHRS and CDR2 is YFSETQ. The CDR3 sequence is CASSPNGQGARGYTF. The CDR3, as DNA: TGCGCCAGCAGCCCAAACGGACAGGGGGCAAGGGGCTACACCTTC. Full variable domain (remainder filled in from reference TRBV5-1 and TRBJ1-2): KAGVTQTPRYLIKTRGQQVTLSCSPISGHRSVSWYQQTPGQGLQFLFEYFSETQRNKGNFPGRFSGRQFSNSRSEMNVSTLELGDSALYLCASSPNGQGARGYTFGSGTRLTVV.

In DNA form, the CDR3 reads TGCAGCGTTGAAGATCCCAGTTCCGAAGCTTTCTTT. Translating it yields CSVEDPSSEAFF. J is TRBJ1-1 and V is TRBV29-1; D is ambiguous. Between the trimmed V and J ends, which lost 0 bases and 8 bases, there was a span of 10 bases. Germline V gives CDR1 SQVTM, CDR2 ANQGSEA. The length of the CDR3 is 12 residues.

This clone occurred a few times. The chain links TRBV29-1 to TRBJ1-5, with D unclear. The CDR3 is 14 amino acids. Trimming took off 7 bases at V and 2 bases at J, with 15 bases between the two ends. Germline V gene sequence: CDR1 SQVTM, CDR2 ANQGSEA. Here the CDR3 reads CSAEGPRGNQPQHF. The CDR3 DNA is TGCAGCGCCGAAGGGCCGCGCGGCAATCAGCCCCAGCATTTT. Variable domain in full (rest from reference TRBV29-1 and TRBJ1-5): SAVISQKPSRDICQRGTSLTIQCQVDSQVTMMFWYRQQPGQSLTLIATANQGSEATYESGFVIDKFPISRPNLTFSTLTVSNMSPEDSSIYLCSAEGPRGNQPQHFGDGTRLSIL.

V gene TRBV2 combines with J gene TRBJ1-1, with D unclear. V was cut by 6 bases and J by 6 bases, with 11 bases left in between. Germline CDR1 SNHLY, CDR2 FYNNEI. CDR3 size: 12 residues. CDR3: CASRVYLSEAFF. The CDR3 nucleotides read TGTGCCAGCAGAGTTTATTTATCTGAAGCTTTCTTT.

The genes are TRBV18 and TRBJ1-2; TRBD1 matches at 10 bases. CDR1 is KGHSH and CDR2 is LQKENI in the germline V gene. The trim removed 4 bases at V and 8 bases at J, leaving 16 bases unmatched. This CDR3 comprises 17 residues. CDR3 nucleotides: TGTGCCAGCTCACTTAATACTCCCGGGACAGGGGAAGACGGCTACACCTTC. This codes for CASSLNTPGTGEDGYTF.

This chain uses TRBV5-6 with TRBJ2-1; 10 bases fit TRBD1. The CDR3 extends over 16 amino acids. Germline V gene sequence: CDR1 SGHDT, CDR2 YYEEEE. The V segment lost 0 bases and the J segment 4 bases; nucleotides outside the gene matches: 4. CDR3 in amino acids: CASSLGQGATYNEQFF. Here the CDR3 DNA reads TGTGCCAGCAGCTTGGGACAGGGGGCAACATACAATGAGCAGTTCTTC.

V and J are TRBV30 and TRBJ2-3, with D perhaps given as TRBD1 or TRBD2 (5 bases each). CDR1 GTSNPN and CDR2 SVGIG come from the germline V gene (reference sequence). The CDR3 consists of 16 residues. V was trimmed by 0 bases and J by 1 base, leaving 14 bases between them. DNA of the CDR3: TGTGCCTGGAGTGTACGACAGCCGAGGGGCACAGATACGCAGTATTTT. Its translation: CAWSVRQPRGTDTQYF.

This chain uses TRBV5-1 with TRBJ1-1; 8 positions agree with TRBD1. Germline CDR1 reads SGHRS; CDR2 reads YFSETQ. The CDR3 extends over 15 amino acids. J lost 0 bases, V lost 4 bases, and 5 bases had no gene match. CDR3 region: CASSLQTGVNTEAFF. Written as DNA, the CDR3 is TGCGCCAGCAGCCTACAGACAGGGGTGAACACTGAAGCTTTCTTT.

The chain carries TRBV5-1 and TRBJ2-3; D is perhaps TRBD1 (5 bases). V lost 0 bases and J lost 2, with 10 bases in between. The CDR3 runs 15 residues. Germline assignment: CDR1 SGHRS and CDR2 YFSETQ. Here the CDR3 reads CASSLAGANTDTQYF. The CDR3 DNA reads as TGCGCCAGCAGCTTGGCTGGGGCCAACACAGATACGCAGTATTTT.

The chain employs TRBV7-2 and TRBJ2-1, with D possibly called TRBD1 or TRBD2 (5 bases each). Germline lookup yields CDR1 SGHTA and CDR2 FQGNSA. This CDR3 has 12 amino acids. The V gene lost 6 bases and the J gene lost 7 bases, with 10 bases spanning the gap. The CDR3 DNA reads TGTGCCAGCAGATATGGGGGAAATGAGCAGTTCTTC. This sequence encodes CASRYGGNEQFF. The full variable domain, with the rest looked up from reference TRBV7-2 and TRBJ2-1, is GAGVSQSPSNKVTEKGKDVELRCDPISGHTALYWYRQSLGQGLEFLIYFQGNSAPDKSGLPSDRFSAERTGGSVSTLTIQRTQQEDSAVYLCASRYGGNEQFFGPGTRLTVL.